These 32 T cell receptor beta chains share one sample of origin, sequenced in a study of CD8 T cells in Susac syndrome. An amount of RNA that ranged from about 0.45 to 1 ug was reverse transcribed with random hexamers. TCRdb used MiXCR to reprocess the immunoSEQ multiplex PCR reads, holding one entry per CDR3 protein. This sample has tens of thousands of distinct CDR3 sequences, with 96% found just once. Sequenced input: CD4+ T cells from PBMCs. These receptors were taken from a human donor with multiple sclerosis.

The chain combines TRBV28 with TRBJ2-3; D uncertain. Germline values: CDR1 MDHEN, CDR2 SYDVKM. This CDR3 is built from 14 residues. V dropped 6 bases and J dropped 4 bases, with 14 bases sitting between them. CDR3 protein: CASSPVRRADTQYF. CDR3 in DNA: TGTGCCAGCAGCCCTGTGAGGAGAGCAGATACGCAGTATTTT.

This sequence joins TRBV6-1 and TRBJ1-5, with D tentatively TRBD1 (6 bases). Germline CDR1 reads MNHNS; CDR2 reads SASEGT. V lost 11 bases and J 2 bases, leaving 16 bases between the germline ends. This CDR3 has 14 residues. The CDR3 protein is CASEKGVGNQPQHF. The CDR3 region has the DNA TGTGCCTCCGAAAAGGGGGTTGGCAATCAGCCCCAGCATTTT.

This chain joins TRBV27 and TRBJ1-4; unclear D gene. Germline V gene lookup returns CDR1 MNHEY and CDR2 SMNVEV (reference sequence). CDR3 length: 15 amino acids. V was pared by 5 bases and J by 0 bases, with 10 bases between. CDR3 residues: CASSPLWSTNEKLFF. The CDR3 DNA reads as TGTGCCAGCAGTCCCCTGTGGTCAACTAATGAAAAACTGTTTTTT.

This chain connects TRBV5-4 to TRBJ2-1; 7 nucleotides agree with TRBD1. The CDR3 runs 16 residues. The V and J ends lost 0 bases and 1 base, in that order; junction bases with no gene match: 4. Germline CDR1 reads SGHNT; CDR2 reads YYREEE (reference sequence). The CDR3 sequence: CASSLGSQGSYNEQFF. CDR3 in DNA: TGTGCCAGCAGCTTGGGTTCACAGGGGTCCTACAATGAGCAGTTCTTC.

This clonotype was observed a single time. The chain carries TRBV6-1 and TRBJ1-2; D uncertain. The CDR3 has 13 amino acids. Germline assignment: CDR1 MNHNS and CDR2 SASEGT. The germline V and J ends were trimmed by 4 bases and 1 base, with 7 bases remaining between them. CDR3 residues: CASSGVLNYGYTF. CDR3 sequence (DNA): TGTGCCAGCAGTGGGGTACTTAACTATGGCTACACCTTC.

The chain recombines TRBV24-1 with TRBJ2-1; D remains ambiguous. Looked up from germline, CDR1 is KGHDR and CDR2 is SFDVKD. The CDR3 sequence is 14 residues long. The ends were cut back, 1 base at V and 5 bases at J, with 8 bases in the middle. CDR3 bases: TGTGCCACCAGTGATTTTCCCTCGAACAATGAGCAGTTCTTC. It translates to CATSDFPSNNEQFF.

The chain employs TRBV3-1 and TRBJ1-1; D gene unclear. Trimming took off 1 base at V and 7 bases at J, with 4 bases between the two ends. The CDR3 has 11 amino acids. Germline values: CDR1 LGHDT, CDR2 YNNKEL (reference sequence). CDR3 coding DNA: TGTGCCAGCAGCCAAGGGTATGAAGCTTTCTTT. Translation: CASSQGYEAFF. The full variable domain, rest sourced from reference TRBV3-1 and TRBJ1-1, is DTAVSQTPKYLVTQMGNDKSIKCEQNLGHDTMYWYKQDSKKFLKIMFSYNNKELIINETVPNRFSPKSPDKAHLNLHINSLELGDSAVYFCASSQGYEAFFGQGTRLTVV.

The V call is TRBV2, the J call TRBJ2-1, with a tentative D call TRBD1 (5 bases). Germline values: CDR1 SNHLY, CDR2 FYNNEI. This CDR3 is built from 15 residues. Deletions cut 3 bases from V and 7 bases from J, with 16 bases between. The DNA of the CDR3 is TGTGCCAGCAGTGAGTTGGCAGGGCGGATTAATGAGCAGTTCTTC. It specifies CASSELAGRINEQFF.

The chain has TRBV20-1 and TRBJ1-1; D unclear. The V and J ends lost 1 base and 6 bases respectively, with 9 bases between them. The V gene's germline CDR1 is DFQATT and CDR2 SNEGSKA (reference sequence). This CDR3 contains 12 residues. The CDR3 here is CSARGEGAEAFF. CDR3 coding DNA: TGCAGTGCTAGAGGGGAAGGAGCTGAAGCTTTCTTT.

The rearrangement joins TRBV30 to TRBJ1-1, with D tentatively TRBD1 (6 bases). This CDR3 is built from 14 residues. Trimming stripped 3 bases from V and 1 base from J, with 12 bases between. Germline V gene data show CDR1 as GTSNPN and CDR2 as SVGIG (reference sequence). The CDR3 loop is CAWSLGQPNTEAFF. CDR3 DNA sequence: TGTGCCTGGAGCCTAGGACAGCCGAACACTGAAGCTTTCTTT.

The genes are TRBV10-3 and TRBJ2-3; 7 bases match TRBD2. Losses at the gene ends were 4 bases for V and 2 bases for J; bases not matched to a gene: 3. CDR3 size: 14 residues. The germline gives CDR1 ENHRY, CDR2 SYGVKD. DNA of the CDR3: TGTGCCATCAGTGCCGCGGGGGACACAGATACGCAGTATTTT. It translates to CAISAAGDTDTQYF.

This rearrangement joins TRBV15 to TRBJ2-1, with D perhaps TRBD1 or TRBD2 (5 bases each). Germline CDR1 and CDR2: LNHNV and YYDKDF (reference sequence). There are 15 residues in the CDR3. V lost 0 bases, J lost 5 bases, and 11 bases lay in between. DNA for the CDR3: TGTGCCACCAGCAGAGACTATGGGACGGACAATGAGCAGTTCTTC. Its translation: CATSRDYGTDNEQFF.

V gene TRBV25-1 combines with J gene TRBJ2-2; no clear D gene. The CDR3 extends over 15 amino acids. The germline CDR1 and CDR2 sequences are MGHDK and SYGVNS. Trimming removed 1 base from V and 5 bases from J, with 11 bases in between. CDR3 region: CASSEFPTLTGELFF. CDR3 DNA: TGTGCCAGCAGTGAATTTCCGACGTTAACCGGGGAGCTGTTTTTT.

The count of this clonotype is one. The gene calls are TRBV11-2 and TRBJ2-5; 11 bases fit TRBD2. V trimming: 5 bases; J trimming: 8 bases; junction bases outside the gene matches: 7. This CDR3 contains 14 residues. Germline V gene lookup returns CDR1 SGHAT and CDR2 FQNNGV. For the CDR3, the DNA is TGTGCCAGCAGCACGGGGACTAGCGGCACCACCCAGTACTTC. Translating gives CASSTGTSGTTQYF.

The chain combines TRBV20-1 with TRBJ1-2; no firm D call. This CDR3 contains 12 residues. V lost 5 bases and J lost 4, with 11 bases in between. CDR1 and CDR2 (germline): DFQATT, SNEGSKA (reference sequence). The CDR3 sequence: CSAPTAGYGYTF. The CDR3 coding sequence is TGCAGTGCTCCTACAGCTGGCTATGGCTACACCTTC.

In DNA, the CDR3 is TGTGCCACCAGTGACTCCTCGGTCAGGAATGGCTACACCTTC. It is translated as CATSDSSVRNGYTF. The chain links TRBV24-1 to TRBJ1-2, with D hard to call. Germline CDR1 and CDR2: KGHDR and SFDVKD. Trimming left V 4 bases short and J 6 bases short, with 14 bases between. There are 14 residues in the CDR3.

The chain couples TRBV3-1 to TRBJ1-6; D is ambiguous. The V gene's germline CDR1 is LGHDT and CDR2 YNNKEL (reference sequence). CDR3 size: 11 residues. Trimming took 3 bases from V and 7 from J, leaving 1 base between them. CDR3 region: CASSQNSPLHF. CDR3 sequence (DNA): TGTGCCAGCAGCCAGAATTCACCCCTCCACTTT.

This clonotype was seen once. The chain combines TRBV11-2 with TRBJ2-7; D is possibly TRBD1 or TRBD2 (5 bases each). Germline loops: CDR1 SGHAT, CDR2 FQNNGV. V was trimmed by 3 bases and J by 4 bases, leaving 10 bases between them. This CDR3 comprises 13 residues. The CDR3 sequence is CASSFPGRYEQYF. The CDR3 region has the DNA TGTGCCAGCAGCTTTCCGGGGCGATACGAGCAGTACTTC.

The V call is TRBV4-2, the J call TRBJ2-1; D not certain. The germline CDR1 and CDR2 sequences are LGHNA and YNFKEQ. CDR3 length: 14 residues. V lost 4 bases and J 0 bases, leaving 7 bases between the germline ends. The CDR3, as DNA: TGTGCCAGCAGCCGACAAAGCTCCTACAATGAGCAGTTCTTC. It yields the protein CASSRQSSYNEQFF.

The chain uses TRBV2 and TRBJ2-3, with TRBD2 as a possible D gene (5 bases). The CDR3 is made up of 13 amino acids. V gave up 5 bases and J gave up 5 bases, with 11 bases separating them. Germline lookup yields CDR1 SNHLY and CDR2 FYNNEI. DNA for the CDR3: TGTGCCAGCAGTTACGCGGGCAGAGATACGCAGTATTTT. Translated: CASSYAGRDTQYF. Full variable domain (rest looked up from reference TRBV2 and TRBJ2-3): EPEVTQTPSHQVTQMGQEVILRCVPISNHLYFYWYRQILGQKVEFLVSFYNNEISEKSEIFDDQFSVERPDGSNFTLKIRSTKLEDSAMYFCASSYAGRDTQYFGPGTRLTVL.

V is TRBV11-1 and J is TRBJ2-1; TRBD1 aligns across 9 bases. The CDR3 covers 17 residues. The junction had 15 bases not matched to a gene; V was cut back by 5 bases and J by 7 bases. Germline CDR1 is SGHAT and CDR2 is FQDESV (reference sequence). The CDR3 here is CASSPSPGQGNVNEQFF. DNA for the CDR3: TGTGCCAGCAGCCCTAGCCCGGGACAGGGTAATGTAAATGAGCAGTTCTTC.

Written as DNA, the CDR3 is TGCAGTGCCTTGGGGGGCAATCAGCCCCAGCATTTT. Translation: CSALGGNQPQHF. The genes are TRBV20-1 and TRBJ1-5, with D possibly TRBD1 on 5 matching bases. Germline loops: CDR1 DFQATT, CDR2 SNEGSKA (reference sequence). This CDR3 comprises 12 residues. Between the trimmed V and J ends, which lost 6 bases and 2 bases, there was a span of 8 bases.

V gene TRBV24-1 combines with J gene TRBJ2-2; D is unclear. V shed 8 bases and J shed 1 base, with 4 bases lying between them. In germline, CDR1 is KGHDR, CDR2 SFDVKD. The CDR3 runs 12 residues. DNA for the CDR3: TGTGCCACCATGGGGAACACCGGGGAGCTGTTTTTT. As protein: CATMGNTGELFF.

This CDR3 is CSAYDRGKETQYF. The CDR3, as DNA: TGCAGTGCTTATGACAGGGGGAAAGAGACCCAGTACTTC. V is TRBV20-1 and J is TRBJ2-5; TRBD1 matches at 9 bases. CDR1 DFQATT and CDR2 SNEGSKA come from the germline V gene (reference sequence). The CDR3 runs 13 residues. V dropped 5 bases and J dropped 3; count of bases not matched to a gene: 4.

The rearrangement joins TRBV23-1 to TRBJ2-7; 8 bases match TRBD1. TRBV23-1 is an open reading frame whose function is uncertain. The CDR3 has 16 residues. V shed 4 bases and J 5 bases; nucleotides not matched to a gene: 13. The CDR3, as DNA: TGCGCCAGCAGTCTCCTTCTGAGGACAGGGAACGACGAGCAGTACTTC. It codes for CASSLLLRTGNDEQYF.

The chain uses TRBV3-1 and TRBJ1-2; 9 bases agree with TRBD1. Germline lookup yields CDR1 LGHDT and CDR2 YNNKEL (reference sequence). CDR3 length: 13 residues. The junction had 3 bases not matched to a gene; V was cut back by 2 bases and J by 8 bases. CDR3 amino acids: CASSQRTGVGYTF. The CDR3 nucleotides are TGTGCCAGCAGCCAACGGACAGGGGTGGGCTACACCTTC.

The chain has TRBV4-2 and TRBJ2-5, with 7 positions matching TRBD2. The trim removed 3 bases at V and 1 base at J, leaving 5 bases unmatched. CDR1 is LGHNA and CDR2 is YNFKEQ in the germline V gene. The CDR3 covers 15 residues. The CDR3 loop is CASSQASGVQETQYF. As DNA, the CDR3 is TGTGCCAGCAGCCAGGCGAGCGGGGTCCAAGAGACCCAGTACTTC.

J is TRBJ2-7 and V is TRBV3-1; weak D call: TRBD2 (5 bases). The CDR3 extends over 15 amino acids. In germline, CDR1 is LGHDT, CDR2 YNNKEL (reference sequence). V was shortened by 0 bases and J by 4 bases, with 13 bases between the two germline ends. The CDR3 sequence is CASSQDPNRGYEQYF. As DNA, the CDR3 is TGTGCCAGCAGCCAAGATCCAAACCGGGGATACGAGCAGTACTTC.

As DNA, the CDR3 is TGTGCCACAAAGCAGGGGGCCGAGACCCAGTACTTC. It specifies CATKQGAETQYF. This chain links TRBV30 with TRBJ2-5; 8 bases map to TRBD1. This CDR3 is 12 amino acids long. With V trimmed by 8 bases and J by 5 bases, 7 bases remained unmatched. Germline CDR1 and CDR2: GTSNPN and SVGIG (reference sequence). Supplemented by reference TRBV30 and TRBJ2-5, the full variable domain reads SQTIHQWPATLVQPVGSPLSLECTVEGTSNPNLYWYRQAAGRGLQLLFYSVGIGQISSEVPQNLSASRPQDRQFILSSKKLLLSDSGFYLCATKQGAETQYFGPGTRLLVL.

This sequence joins TRBV6-2 or TRBV6-3 and TRBJ2-7; 7 bases fit TRBD1. V shed 6 bases and J 2 bases; nucleotides not matched to a gene: 4. The germline gives CDR1 MNHEY, CDR2 SVGEGT. The CDR3 covers 13 residues. CDR3 sequence: CASREGTAYEQYF. CDR3 bases: TGTGCCAGCAGGGAAGGGACAGCCTACGAGCAGTACTTC.

The chain joins TRBV12-3 or TRBV12-4 to TRBJ2-5; TRBD2 matches at 7 bases. This CDR3 has 16 residues. The ends lost 6 bases at V and 3 bases at J; junction bases unmatched: 13. CDR3 protein: CASSWAGVTSKETQYF. The CDR3 DNA sequence: TGTGCCAGCAGCTGGGCGGGAGTTACTTCTAAAGAGACCCAGTACTTC.

The chain uses TRBV3-1 and TRBJ1-1, with D unclear. There are 13 residues in the CDR3. V dropped 4 bases and J dropped 2 bases, with 8 bases sitting between them. Germline V gives CDR1 LGHDT, CDR2 YNNKEL (reference sequence). CDR3 in amino acids: CASSRAGNTEAFF. For the CDR3, the DNA is TGTGCCAGCAGCCGGGCAGGTAACACTGAAGCTTTCTTT.